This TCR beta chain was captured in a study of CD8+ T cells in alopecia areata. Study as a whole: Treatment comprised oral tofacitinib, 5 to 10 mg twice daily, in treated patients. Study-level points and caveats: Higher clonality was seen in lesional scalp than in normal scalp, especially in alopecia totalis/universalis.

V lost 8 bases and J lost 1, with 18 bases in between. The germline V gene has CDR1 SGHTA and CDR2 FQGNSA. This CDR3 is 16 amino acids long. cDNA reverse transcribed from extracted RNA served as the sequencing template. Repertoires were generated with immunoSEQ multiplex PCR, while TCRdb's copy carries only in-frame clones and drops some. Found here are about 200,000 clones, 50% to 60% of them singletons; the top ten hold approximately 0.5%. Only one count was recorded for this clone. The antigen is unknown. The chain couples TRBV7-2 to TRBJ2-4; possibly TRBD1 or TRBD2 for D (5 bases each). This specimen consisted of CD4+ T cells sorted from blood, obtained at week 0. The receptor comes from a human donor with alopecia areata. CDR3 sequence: CASQGVWPLAKNIQYF. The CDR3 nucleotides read TGTGCCAGCCAGGGAGTGTGGCCTTTGGCCAAAAACATTCAGTACTTC.